A single sample gave rise to the 25 T cell receptor beta chains below, sequenced in a study of coeliac disease. Some clones are missing from TCRdb's copy, which holds only in-frame ones; the method was immunoSEQ multiplex PCR. The sample yields about 6,500 clones, around 66% seen once. Input material: lamina propria lymphocytes from the gut. Source of these receptors: a man aged 50 to 59 with active celiac disease.

J is TRBJ1-1 and V is TRBV4-1; possibly TRBD1 for D (6 bases). CDR3 length equals 14 residues. Germline V gene lookup returns CDR1 MGHRA and CDR2 YSYEKL. Trimming pared 5 bases from V and 4 bases from J, leaving 14 bases between. The CDR3 DNA reads as TGCGCCAGCAGCAGGACAGCCCTGGGCACTGAAGCTTTCTTT. This sequence encodes CASSRTALGTEAFF.

This clone was observed a few times. The chain joins TRBV2 to TRBJ2-7, with 9 bases fitting TRBD1. V dropped 5 bases and J dropped 4; count of bases not matched to a gene: 15. Per the germline V gene, CDR1 is SNHLY and CDR2 is FYNNEI. The CDR3 has 17 amino acids. CDR3 DNA sequence: TGTGCCAGCAGTAACCCGGGACAGGGCATCGGAATTTACGAGCAGTACTTC. Translated: CASSNPGQGIGIYEQYF. The full variable domain, with the rest looked up from reference TRBV2 and TRBJ2-7, is EPEVTQTPSHQVTQMGQEVILRCVPISNHLYFYWYRQILGQKVEFLVSFYNNEISEKSEIFDDQFSVERPDGSNFTLKIRSTKLEDSAMYFCASSNPGQGIGIYEQYFGPGTRLTVT.

V usage is TRBV5-1 and J usage is TRBJ1-5, with 7 positions matching TRBD1. J was trimmed by 2 bases and V by 1 base; bases with no gene match: 3. This CDR3 is built from 15 residues. The germline CDR1 and CDR2 sequences are SGHRS and YFSETQ. This chain's CDR3 is CASSLIGGGNQPQHF. For the CDR3, the DNA is TGCGCCAGCAGCTTGATAGGGGGCGGCAATCAGCCCCAGCATTTT.

The V and J genes are TRBV27 and TRBJ1-2, with TRBD1 matching over 8 bases. This CDR3 has 15 residues. Looked up from germline, CDR1 is MNHEY and CDR2 is SMNVEV (reference sequence). Trimming removed 6 bases from V and 8 bases from J; junction bases left unmatched: 14. This CDR3 is CASSYKRTGMSGYTF. The CDR3 nucleotides are TGTGCCAGCAGCTATAAGCGGACAGGGATGAGCGGCTACACCTTC.

This clone occurred a few times. This rearrangement joins TRBV5-6 to TRBJ2-7, with 10 bases lining up with TRBD2. The CDR3 runs to 15 residues. Germline lookup yields CDR1 SGHDT and CDR2 YYEEEE. Unmatched junction bases numbered 4, after V lost 4 bases and J lost 0 bases. CDR3 region: CASSPGLASSYEQYF. The CDR3 region has the DNA TGTGCCAGCAGCCCGGGACTAGCGAGCTCCTACGAGCAGTACTTC.

This clone was observed once. The chain couples TRBV4-2 to TRBJ2-5, with 9 bases aligning to TRBD2. Gene TRBJ2-7 matches the end of the DNA better, so the J call may be wrong. CDR1 and CDR2 from the germline V gene are LGHNA and YNFKEQ. CDR3 size: 15 residues. The CDR3 protein is CASSQGRGGYYEQYF. The CDR3 DNA sequence: TGTGCCAGCAGCCAAGGGCGGGGGGGATACTACGAGCAGTACTTC.

The CDR3 region is CASSPRLAGETQYF. The CDR3 DNA sequence: TGTGCCAGCAGTCCTCGACTAGCGGGAGAAACGCAGTATTTT. The chain recombines TRBV27 with TRBJ2-3, with 12 bases identical to TRBD2. This CDR3 region has 14 residues. V lost 5 bases and J lost 9; bases outside the gene matches: 6. The V gene's germline CDR1 is MNHEY and CDR2 SMNVEV (reference sequence).

The chain combines TRBV5-4 with TRBJ2-4; no clear D. Trimming cost V 3 bases and J 8 bases, with 15 bases left between them. The germline CDR1 and CDR2 sequences are SGHNT and YYREEE (reference sequence). The CDR3 is made up of 14 amino acids. The CDR3 spells CASSSPGSSYIQYF. DNA of the CDR3: TGTGCCAGCAGCTCCCCAGGTTCTTCGTACATTCAGTACTTC.

There are a few counts of this clone. The genes are TRBV18 and TRBJ2-1; perhaps TRBD2 as D (5 bases). CDR3 length equals 13 residues. The V end was cut by 5 bases, the J end by 5 bases, with 10 bases between. Germline-derived CDR1 and CDR2 are KGHSH and LQKENI. CDR3 protein: CASSSTRDNEQFF. The CDR3 nucleotides are TGTGCCAGCTCATCTACGCGGGACAATGAGCAGTTCTTC.

The chain recombines TRBV7-9 with TRBJ2-7, with 8 bases matching TRBD1. The germline V gene encodes CDR1 SEHNR and CDR2 FQNEAQ (reference sequence). The CDR3 is made up of 16 amino acids. V lost 7 bases to trimming and J lost 0 bases; unmatched junction nucleotides: 11. The CDR3 spells CASTTDRGQSSYEQYV. Here the CDR3 DNA reads TGTGCCAGCACCACCGACAGGGGCCAAAGCTCCTACGAGCAGTACGTC.

The chain employs TRBV11-3 and TRBJ2-3; TRBD1 is a possible D gene (6 bases). Germline V gene sequence: CDR1 SGHNT, CDR2 YENEEA. The ends were cut back, 5 bases at V and 2 bases at J, with 11 bases in the middle. This CDR3 spans 14 amino acids. The CDR3 bases are TGTGCCAGCAGCCACGGGACAACCACAGATACGCAGTATTTT. It yields the protein CASSHGTTTDTQYF.

This chain links TRBV6-6 with TRBJ2-5; 8 bases match TRBD2. V lost 7 bases to trimming and J lost 5 bases; unmatched junction nucleotides: 9. Germline CDR1 is MNHNY and CDR2 is SVGAGI (reference sequence). The CDR3 has 14 amino acids. The CDR3 nucleotides are TGTGCCAGCACCCGACTAGCGATTGGGGAGACCCAGTACTTC. It yields the protein CASTRLAIGETQYF.

This rearrangement joins TRBV2 to TRBJ2-1, with 10 bases matching TRBD2. Unmatched junction bases numbered 4, after V lost 1 base and J lost 7 bases. The CDR3 has 15 amino acids. Looked up from germline, CDR1 is SNHLY and CDR2 is FYNNEI. The DNA for the CDR3 is TGTGCCAGCAGTGAAGTTAGCGGGGGGAGGAATGAGCAGTTCTTC. Translation: CASSEVSGGRNEQFF.

This clone counts as large. The chain couples TRBV7-3 to TRBJ1-2, with D maybe TRBD1 (5 bases). Trimming took 2 bases from V and 0 from J, leaving 13 bases between them. The CDR3 is 16 residues long. The germline V gene encodes CDR1 SGHTA and CDR2 FQGTGA. The chain's CDR3 is CASSLGAEESNYGYTF. Here the CDR3 DNA reads TGTGCCAGCAGCTTAGGGGCAGAGGAATCTAACTATGGCTACACCTTC.

This chain joins TRBV18 and TRBJ2-7, with TRBD1 identical over 10 bases. The CDR3 is made up of 15 amino acids. Germline CDR1 and CDR2: KGHSH and LQKENI. The V segment lost 2 bases and the J segment 2 bases; nucleotides outside the gene matches: 3. The DNA of the CDR3 is TGTGCCAGCTCACCAGAAGGGACAGGGGCCTACGAGCAGTACTTC. It encodes CASSPEGTGAYEQYF.

The chain uses TRBV19 and TRBJ2-2, with D perhaps matching TRBD1 (6 bases). CDR3 size: 14 residues. V was shortened by 2 bases and J by 7 bases, with 11 bases between the two germline ends. Germline V gene lookup returns CDR1 LNHDA and CDR2 SQIVND (reference sequence). Here the CDR3 reads CASSIQNRVGELFF. CDR3 coding DNA: TGTGCCAGTAGTATACAAAACAGGGTCGGGGAGCTGTTTTTT.

The J gene is TRBJ2-5, the V gene TRBV5-6, with unresolved D. V lost 4 bases and J lost 5, with 15 bases in between. The CDR3 spans 14 residues. CDR1 and CDR2 from the germline V gene are SGHDT and YYEEEE. CDR3 sequence reads: CASSPVSVKETQYF. CDR3 sequence (DNA): TGTGCCAGCAGCCCAGTATCTGTTAAGGAGACCCAGTACTTC.

CDR3 sequence: CASSWGVGNTEAFF. The CDR3 DNA sequence: TGTGCCAGCAGTTGGGGCGTTGGGAACACTGAAGCTTTCTTT. The gene calls are TRBV5-4 and TRBJ1-1, with D possibly being TRBD1 (5 bases). This CDR3 is 14 amino acids long. V was shortened by 5 bases and J by 1 base, with 12 bases between the two germline ends. Germline lookup yields CDR1 SGHNT and CDR2 YYREEE (reference sequence).

The chain employs TRBV4-3 and TRBJ1-2; 7 bases agree with TRBD1. This CDR3 has 15 amino acids. V trimming: 0 bases; J trimming: 4 bases; junction bases outside the gene matches: 5. Germline-derived CDR1 and CDR2 are LGHNA and YSLEER. For the CDR3, the DNA is TGCGCCAGCAGCCAAGATGTAGGGGGCGTCTATGGCTACACCTTC. This gives the protein CASSQDVGGVYGYTF.

The rearrangement joins TRBV30 to TRBJ1-1, with a possible D match to TRBD1 (5 bases). The CDR3 has 16 amino acids. The V and J ends lost 1 base and 3 bases respectively, with 18 bases between them. Germline V gene data show CDR1 as GTSNPN and CDR2 as SVGIG (reference sequence). CDR3 protein: CAWSGGRVRPYTEAFF. DNA of the CDR3: TGTGCCTGGAGTGGGGGCAGGGTGAGGCCTTACACTGAAGCTTTCTTT.

This clone was found a few times. The chain recombines TRBV19 with TRBJ1-4, with 7 positions matching TRBD1. This CDR3 is built from 15 residues. Germline lookup yields CDR1 LNHDA and CDR2 SQIVND (reference sequence). With 5 bases clipped from V and 0 bases from J, the junction kept 3 bases outside the gene matches. CDR3 coding DNA: TGTGCCAGTAGTTTCGGGACAGCAACTAATGAAAAACTGTTTTTT. Translated, it gives CASSFGTATNEKLFF. The variable domain in full, completed from reference TRBV19 and TRBJ1-4, reads DGGITQSPKYLFRKEGQNVTLSCEQNLNHDAMYWYRQDPGQGLRLIYYSQIVNDFQKGDIAEGYSVSREKKESFPLTVTSAQKNPTAFYLCASSFGTATNEKLFFGSGTQLSVL.

The chain couples TRBV10-3 to TRBJ1-1; D gene unclear. This CDR3 region has 13 residues. CDR1 ENHRY and CDR2 SYGVKD come from the germline V gene. V gave up 2 bases and J gave up 0 bases, with 4 bases separating them. CDR3 bases: TGTGCCATCAGTGAGGGAGTGAACACTGAAGCTTTCTTT. Protein sequence: CAISEGVNTEAFF.

The chain is built from TRBV2 and TRBJ1-1, with D possibly being TRBD1 (6 bases). Looked up from germline, CDR1 is SNHLY and CDR2 is FYNNEI. V lost 8 bases to trimming and J lost 5 bases, with 15 bases between them. This CDR3 has 13 amino acids. CDR3 coding DNA: TGTGCCAGCGCCCAGGGGCCGGGTACTGAAGCTTTCTTT. Amino acids: CASAQGPGTEAFF.

This clone turned up a few times. V and J are TRBV29-1 and TRBJ1-5, with a possible D match to TRBD1 (5 bases). CDR1 and CDR2 (germline): SQVTM, ANQGSEA. Trimming took 6 bases from V and 6 from J, leaving 21 bases between them. CDR3 size: 15 residues. CDR3 DNA: TGCAGCGTCGTCCAGACGGCAGGGATGGGTCAGCCCCAGCATTTT. Encoded protein: CSVVQTAGMGQPQHF.

The V gene is TRBV7-2, the J gene TRBJ2-3; 7 nucleotides agree with TRBD2. This CDR3 comprises 16 residues. V was pared by 1 base and J by 0 bases, with 4 bases of the junction left unmatched. Germline loops: CDR1 SGHTA, CDR2 FQGNSA. The CDR3, as DNA: TGTGCCAGCAGCTTAGTGAGCGGGGCTAGCACAGATACGCAGTATTTT. It translates to CASSLVSGASTDTQYF.